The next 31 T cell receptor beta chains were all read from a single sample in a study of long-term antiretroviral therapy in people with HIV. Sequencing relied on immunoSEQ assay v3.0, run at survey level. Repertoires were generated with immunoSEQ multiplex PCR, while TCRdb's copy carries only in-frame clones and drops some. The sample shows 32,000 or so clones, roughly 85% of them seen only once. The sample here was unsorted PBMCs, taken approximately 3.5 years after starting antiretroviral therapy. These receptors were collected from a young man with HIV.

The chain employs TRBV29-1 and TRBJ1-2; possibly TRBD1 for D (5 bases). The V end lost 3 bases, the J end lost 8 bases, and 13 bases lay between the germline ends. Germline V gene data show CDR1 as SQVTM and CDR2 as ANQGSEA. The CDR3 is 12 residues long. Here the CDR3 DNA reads TGCAGCGTTGATGGGCCTCGGGGGGGCTACACCTTC. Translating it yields CSVDGPRGGYTF.

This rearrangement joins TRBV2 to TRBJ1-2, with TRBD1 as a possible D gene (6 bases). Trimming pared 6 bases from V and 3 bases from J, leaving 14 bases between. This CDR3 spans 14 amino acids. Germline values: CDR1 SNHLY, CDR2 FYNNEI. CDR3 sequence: CASRQGVEDYGYTF. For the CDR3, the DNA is TGTGCCAGCAGACAGGGTGTGGAGGACTATGGCTACACCTTC.

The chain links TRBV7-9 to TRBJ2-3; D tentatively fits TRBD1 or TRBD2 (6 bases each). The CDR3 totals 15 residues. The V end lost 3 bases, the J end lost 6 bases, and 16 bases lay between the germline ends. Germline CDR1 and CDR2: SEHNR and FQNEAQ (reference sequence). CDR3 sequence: CASSFKGSGADTQYF. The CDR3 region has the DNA TGTGCCAGCAGCTTTAAGGGCTCGGGGGCTGATACGCAGTATTTT.

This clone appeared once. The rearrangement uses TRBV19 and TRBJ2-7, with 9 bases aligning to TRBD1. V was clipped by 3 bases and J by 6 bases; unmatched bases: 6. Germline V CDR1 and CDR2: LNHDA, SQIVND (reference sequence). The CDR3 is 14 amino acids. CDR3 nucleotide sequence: TGTGCCAGTAGTATCGACAGGGGGACCTCCGAGCAGTACTTC. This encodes CASSIDRGTSEQYF.

The CDR3 loop is CASSELAGARTYF. The CDR3 nucleotides are TGCGCCAGCAGCGAACTAGCGGGGGCTCGAACGTACTTC. This chain joins TRBV4-1 and TRBJ2-7; 11 bases are a match to TRBD2. Germline values: CDR1 MGHRA, CDR2 YSYEKL. The CDR3 contains 13 residues. With V trimmed by 5 bases and J by 12 bases, 9 bases remained unmatched.

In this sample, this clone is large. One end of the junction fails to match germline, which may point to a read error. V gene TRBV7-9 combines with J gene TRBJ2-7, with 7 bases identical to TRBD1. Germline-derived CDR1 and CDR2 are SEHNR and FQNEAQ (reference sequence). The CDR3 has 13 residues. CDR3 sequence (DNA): TGTGCCAGCACCTTAGGGGGCTTCTACGAGCAGTACTTC. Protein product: CASTLGGFYEQYF.

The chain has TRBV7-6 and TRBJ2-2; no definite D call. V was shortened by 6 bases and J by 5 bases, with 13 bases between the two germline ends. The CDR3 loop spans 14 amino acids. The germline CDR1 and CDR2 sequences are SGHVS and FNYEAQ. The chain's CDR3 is CASSFQELTGELFF. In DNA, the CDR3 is TGTGCCAGCAGTTTTCAGGAATTAACCGGGGAGCTGTTTTTT. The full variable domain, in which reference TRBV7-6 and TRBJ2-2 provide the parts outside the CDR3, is GAGVSQSPRYKVTKRGQDVALRCDPISGHVSLYWYRQALGQGPEFLTYFNYEAQQDKSGLPNDRFSAERPEGSISTLTIQRTEQRDSAMYRCASSFQELTGELFFGEGSRLTVL.

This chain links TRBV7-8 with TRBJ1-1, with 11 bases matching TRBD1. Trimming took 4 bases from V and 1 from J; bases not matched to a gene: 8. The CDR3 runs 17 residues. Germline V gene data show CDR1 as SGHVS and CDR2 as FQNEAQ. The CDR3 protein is CASSSEGQGARNTEAFF. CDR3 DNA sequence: TGTGCCAGCAGCTCCGAAGGACAGGGGGCCAGGAACACTGAAGCTTTCTTT.

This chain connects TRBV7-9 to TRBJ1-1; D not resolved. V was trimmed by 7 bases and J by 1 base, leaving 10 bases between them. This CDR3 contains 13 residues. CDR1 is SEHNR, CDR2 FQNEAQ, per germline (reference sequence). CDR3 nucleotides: TGTGCCAGCACCCAGACAAAGAACACTGAAGCTTTCTTT. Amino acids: CASTQTKNTEAFF.

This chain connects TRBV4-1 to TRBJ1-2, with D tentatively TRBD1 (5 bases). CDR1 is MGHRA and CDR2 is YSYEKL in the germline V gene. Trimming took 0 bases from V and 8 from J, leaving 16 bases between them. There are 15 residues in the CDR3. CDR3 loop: CASSQEGGGWQGYTF. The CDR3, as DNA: TGCGCCAGCAGCCAAGAAGGTGGGGGGTGGCAGGGCTACACCTTC.

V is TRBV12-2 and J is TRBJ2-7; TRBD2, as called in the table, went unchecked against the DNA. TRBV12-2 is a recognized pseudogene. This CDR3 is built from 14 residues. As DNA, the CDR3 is TGTGCAAGTCGCTTGAAAGGAGTCTGCTACGAGCAGTACTTC. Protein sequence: CASRLKGVCYEQYF.

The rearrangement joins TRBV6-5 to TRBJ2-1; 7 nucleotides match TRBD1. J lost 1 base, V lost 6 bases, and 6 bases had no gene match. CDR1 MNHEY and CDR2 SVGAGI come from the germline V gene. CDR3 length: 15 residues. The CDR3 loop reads CASSRTGGSYNEQFF. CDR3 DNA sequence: TGTGCCAGCAGCCGGACAGGTGGGTCCTACAATGAGCAGTTCTTC.

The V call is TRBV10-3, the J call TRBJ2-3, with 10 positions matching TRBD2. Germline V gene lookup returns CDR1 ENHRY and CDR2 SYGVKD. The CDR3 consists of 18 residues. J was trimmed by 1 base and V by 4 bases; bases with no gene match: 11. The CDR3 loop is CAISVWEREGRGTDTQYF. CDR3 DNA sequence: TGTGCCATCAGTGTATGGGAGCGGGAGGGCCGGGGCACAGATACGCAGTATTTT.

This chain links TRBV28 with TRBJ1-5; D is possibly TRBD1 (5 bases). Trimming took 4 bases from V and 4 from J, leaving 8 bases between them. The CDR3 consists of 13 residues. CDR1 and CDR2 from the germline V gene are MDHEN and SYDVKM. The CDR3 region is CASSSQGNQPQHF. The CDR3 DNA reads TGTGCCAGCAGTTCGCAGGGTAATCAGCCCCAGCATTTT.

The CDR3 DNA follows: TGTGCCAGCAGCTTGCCGGGACAGGGGGCCCGCGAGCAGTACTTC. Protein product: CASSLPGQGAREQYF. The chain links TRBV7-2 to TRBJ2-7, with TRBD1 identical over 12 bases. The CDR3 length is 15 residues. V dropped 3 bases and J dropped 6; count of bases not matched to a gene: 6. From germline, CDR1 is SGHTA and CDR2 FQGNSA.

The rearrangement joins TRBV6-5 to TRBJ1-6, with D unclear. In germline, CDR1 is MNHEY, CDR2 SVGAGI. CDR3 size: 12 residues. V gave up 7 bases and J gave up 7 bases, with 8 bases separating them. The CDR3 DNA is TGTGCCAGCACCCTTGGGAATTCACCCCTCCACTTT. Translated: CASTLGNSPLHF.

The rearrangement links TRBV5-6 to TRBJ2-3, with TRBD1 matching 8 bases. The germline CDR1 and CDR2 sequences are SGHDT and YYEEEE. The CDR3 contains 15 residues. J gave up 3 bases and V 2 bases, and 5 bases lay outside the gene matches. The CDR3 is CASSLQGGYTDTQYF. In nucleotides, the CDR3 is TGTGCCAGCAGCTTACAGGGGGGATATACAGATACGCAGTATTTT.

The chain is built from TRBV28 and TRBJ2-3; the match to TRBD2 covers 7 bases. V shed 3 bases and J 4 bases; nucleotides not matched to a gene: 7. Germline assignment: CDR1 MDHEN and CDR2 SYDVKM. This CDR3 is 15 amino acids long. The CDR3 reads CASSFGRESADTQYF. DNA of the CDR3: TGTGCCAGCAGTTTTGGGCGGGAGTCGGCAGATACGCAGTATTTT.

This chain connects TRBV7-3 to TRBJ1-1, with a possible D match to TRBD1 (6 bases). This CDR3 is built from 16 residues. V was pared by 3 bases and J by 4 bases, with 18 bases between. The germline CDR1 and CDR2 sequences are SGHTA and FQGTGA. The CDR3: CASSFGPPGASTEAFF. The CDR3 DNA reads TGTGCCAGCAGCTTTGGCCCCCCAGGGGCGAGCACTGAAGCTTTCTTT. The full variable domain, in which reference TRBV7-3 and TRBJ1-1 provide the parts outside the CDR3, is GAGVSQTPSNKVTEKGKYVELRCDPISGHTALYWYRQSLGQGPEFLIYFQGTGAADDSGLPNDRFFAVRPEGSVSTLKIQRTERGDSAVYLCASSFGPPGASTEAFFGQGTRLTVV.

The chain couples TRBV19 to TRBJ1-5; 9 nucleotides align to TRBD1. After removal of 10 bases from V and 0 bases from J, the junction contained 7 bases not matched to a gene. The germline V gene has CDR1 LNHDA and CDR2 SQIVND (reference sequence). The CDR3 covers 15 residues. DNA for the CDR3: TGTGCCACTAGGACAGGGGTTGTTAGCAATCAGCCCCAGCATTTT. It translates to CATRTGVVSNQPQHF.

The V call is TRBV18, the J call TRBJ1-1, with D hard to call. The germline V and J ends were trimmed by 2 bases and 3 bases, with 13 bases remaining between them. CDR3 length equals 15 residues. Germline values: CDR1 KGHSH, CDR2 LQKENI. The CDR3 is CASSPLVPGDTEAFF. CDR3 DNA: TGTGCCAGCTCACCATTGGTTCCCGGGGACACTGAAGCTTTCTTT.

The CDR3 nucleotides are TGTGCCAGCAGTTTAGGGGGTGAAATGATCGACGAGCAGTACTTC. Encoded protein: CASSLGGEMIDEQYF. The chain employs TRBV28 and TRBJ2-7; D assignment may be TRBD1 or TRBD2 (5 bases each). The CDR3 covers 15 residues. The germline CDR1 and CDR2 sequences are MDHEN and SYDVKM. Deletions cut 2 bases from V and 5 bases from J, with 16 bases between.

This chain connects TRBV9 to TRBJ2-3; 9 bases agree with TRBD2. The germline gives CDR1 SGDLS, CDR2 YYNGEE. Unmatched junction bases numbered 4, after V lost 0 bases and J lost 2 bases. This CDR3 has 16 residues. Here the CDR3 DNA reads TGTGCCAGCAGCGTAGAAGGCGGGGGGGCCACAGATACGCAGTATTTT. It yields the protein CASSVEGGGATDTQYF. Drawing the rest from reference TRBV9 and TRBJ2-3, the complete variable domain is DSGVTQTPKHLITATGQRVTLRCSPRSGDLSVYWYQQSLDQGLQFLIQYYNGEERAKGNILERFSAQQFPDLHSELNLSSLELGDSALYFCASSVEGGGATDTQYFGPGTRLTVL.

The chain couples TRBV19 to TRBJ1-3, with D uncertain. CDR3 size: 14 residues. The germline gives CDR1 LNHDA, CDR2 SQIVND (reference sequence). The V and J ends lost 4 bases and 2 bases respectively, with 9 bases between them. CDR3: CASSTPDPGNTIYF. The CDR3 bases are TGTGCCAGTAGTACGCCAGACCCTGGAAACACCATATATTTT.

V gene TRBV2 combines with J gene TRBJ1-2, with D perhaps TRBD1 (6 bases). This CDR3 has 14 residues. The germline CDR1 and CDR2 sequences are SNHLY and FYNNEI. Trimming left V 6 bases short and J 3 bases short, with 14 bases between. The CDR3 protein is CASRSDRLDYGYTF. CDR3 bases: TGTGCCAGCAGATCTGACAGGTTGGACTATGGCTACACCTTC. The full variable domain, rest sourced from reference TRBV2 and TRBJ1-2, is EPEVTQTPSHQVTQMGQEVILRCVPISNHLYFYWYRQILGQKVEFLVSFYNNEISEKSEIFDDQFSVERPDGSNFTLKIRSTKLEDSAMYFCASRSDRLDYGYTFGSGTRLTVV.

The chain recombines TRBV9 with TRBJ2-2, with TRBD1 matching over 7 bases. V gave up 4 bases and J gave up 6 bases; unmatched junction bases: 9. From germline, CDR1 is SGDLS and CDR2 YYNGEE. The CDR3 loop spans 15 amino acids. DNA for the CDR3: TGTGCCAGCAGCTCCCCGACAGGGATATCCGGGGAGCTGTTTTTT. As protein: CASSSPTGISGELFF.

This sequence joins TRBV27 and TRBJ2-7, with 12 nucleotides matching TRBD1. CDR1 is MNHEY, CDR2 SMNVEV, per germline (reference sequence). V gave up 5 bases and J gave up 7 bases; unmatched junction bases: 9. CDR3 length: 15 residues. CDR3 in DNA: TGTGCCAGCAGTCCCCCGGGACAGGGGGCTCGGGAGCAGTACTTC. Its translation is CASSPPGQGAREQYF.

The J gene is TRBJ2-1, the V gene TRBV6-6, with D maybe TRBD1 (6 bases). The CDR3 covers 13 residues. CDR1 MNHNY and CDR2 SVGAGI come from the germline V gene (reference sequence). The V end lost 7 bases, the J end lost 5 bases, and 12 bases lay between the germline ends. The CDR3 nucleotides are TGTGCCAGCACAATCGGACAGAACAATGAGCAGTTCTTC. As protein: CASTIGQNNEQFF.

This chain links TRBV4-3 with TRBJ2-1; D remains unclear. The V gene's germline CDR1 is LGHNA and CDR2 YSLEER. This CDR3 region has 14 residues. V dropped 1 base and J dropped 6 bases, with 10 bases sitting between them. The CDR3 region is CASSQVKLRNEQFF. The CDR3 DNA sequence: TGCGCCAGCAGCCAAGTAAAGTTACGCAATGAGCAGTTCTTC.

This CDR3 is CASSLTPGTGIYEQYF. DNA for the CDR3: TGCGCCAGCAGCTTGACCCCCGGGACAGGGATTTACGAGCAGTACTTC. The V and J genes are TRBV5-1 and TRBJ2-7; 9 bases are a match to TRBD1. Trimming at V came to 1 base and at J to 4 bases, leaving 9 bases not matched to a gene. Germline-derived CDR1 and CDR2 are SGHRS and YFSETQ. The CDR3 is 16 amino acids.

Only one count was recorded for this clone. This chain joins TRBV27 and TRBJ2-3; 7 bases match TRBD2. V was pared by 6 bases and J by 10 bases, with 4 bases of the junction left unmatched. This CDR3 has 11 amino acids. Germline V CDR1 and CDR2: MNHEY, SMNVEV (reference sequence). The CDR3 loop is CASRIAGAQYF. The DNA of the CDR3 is TGTGCCAGCAGAATAGCGGGCGCGCAGTATTTT.